The source of this T cell receptor beta chain is a study of blood T cell repertoires in COVID-19. This CDR3 is built from 13 residues. Germline V gives CDR1 KGHSH, CDR2 LQKENI. The V and J ends lost 3 bases and 8 bases respectively, with 8 bases between them. TCRdb's copy holds only in-frame clones and misses some; the assay was immunoSEQ multiplex PCR. The data contain 98,000 or so clones, about 89% of them singletons. This chain links TRBV18 with TRBJ1-6, with a weak D call TRBD1 (5 bases). Sample: peripheral blood. The TCR originated in a man aged 60 to 69 with COVID-19, enrolled during active disease. The CDR3 sequence: CASSPQQDSPLHF. In DNA, the CDR3 is TGTGCCAGCTCACCTCAACAGGATTCACCCCTCCACTTT.